The 8 T cell receptor beta chains below come from one sample, sequenced in a study of beta chain features in type 1 diabetes. Overall study findings and caveats: For Type 1 diabetes patients, all four CD4+ subsets carried TCRB CDR3s that were moderately but significantly shorter.

No antigen has been assigned to these receptors. Expressed TCRB transcripts were sequenced because the isolated RNA had all been reverse transcribed beforehand. TCRdb's copy holds only in-frame clones and misses some; the assay was immunoSEQ multiplex PCR. The repertoire holds 600,000 or so clones, with around 11% as singletons. The material sequenced was naive CD4+ T cells from blood. These receptors all stem from a man under 40 with type 1 diabetes.

This clone was seen more than once but under ten times. This rearrangement joins TRBV6-6 to TRBJ2-2, with TRBD1 as a possible D gene (5 bases). CDR3 size: 14 residues. CDR1 is MNHNY and CDR2 is SVGAGI in the germline V gene (reference sequence). The V and J ends lost 5 bases and 1 base respectively, with 8 bases between them. As DNA, the CDR3 is TGTGCCAGCAGTGTTACAGGGAACACCGGGGAGCTGTTTTTT. It translates to CASSVTGNTGELFF.

The V gene is TRBV29-1, the J gene TRBJ2-7; TRBD1 or TRBD2 may be the D gene (5 bases each). The CDR3 consists of 13 residues. Trimming stripped 4 bases from V and 0 bases from J, with 10 bases between. Germline V gene sequence: CDR1 SQVTM, CDR2 ANQGSEA. The CDR3 here is CSVASGSSYEQYF. Written as DNA, the CDR3 is TGCAGCGTTGCGTCAGGGAGCTCCTACGAGCAGTACTTC.

V is TRBV28 and J is TRBJ2-7, with a tentative D call TRBD2 (6 bases). Germline CDR1 MDHEN, CDR2 SYDVKM. V gave up 7 bases and J gave up 5 bases, with 15 bases separating them. CDR3 size: 13 residues. The CDR3 coding sequence is TGTGCCAGCACCCTCGGGGCGGGGAACGAGCAGTACTTC. Translating gives CASTLGAGNEQYF. Supplemented by reference TRBV28 and TRBJ2-7, the full variable domain reads DVKVTQSSRYLVKRTGEKVFLECVQDMDHENMFWYRQDPGLGLRLIYFSYDVKMKEKGDIPEGYSVSREKKERFSLILESASTNQTSMYLCASTLGAGNEQYFGPGTRLTVT.

V and J are TRBV5-1 and TRBJ1-1; D is uncertain. CDR1 is SGHRS and CDR2 is YFSETQ in the germline V gene. Trimming shortened V by 3 bases and J by 1 base, and 16 bases separated the two germline ends. The CDR3 runs 16 residues. CDR3 bases: TGCGCCAGCAGCTCTGGGGTTCTGGGGAAGAACACTGAAGCTTTCTTT. It is translated as CASSSGVLGKNTEAFF.

The chain employs TRBV27 and TRBJ1-2; D is perhaps TRBD1 (5 bases). V was cut by 5 bases and J by 6 bases, with 19 bases left in between. This CDR3 has 15 residues. Germline lookup yields CDR1 MNHEY and CDR2 SMNVEV (reference sequence). The CDR3 loop is CASSRGKLRDDGYTF. CDR3 in DNA: TGTGCCAGCAGTCGGGGGAAACTCAGGGATGATGGCTACACCTTC.

This clone has more than one count but fewer than ten. CDR3 DNA sequence: TGTGCCACCACAGTATCGGTTTATGGCTACACCTTC. Translated, it gives CATTVSVYGYTF. This chain connects TRBV28 to TRBJ1-2; D is uncertain. There are 12 residues in the CDR3. Trimming took off 10 bases at V and 5 bases at J, with 14 bases between the two ends. The V gene's germline CDR1 is MDHEN and CDR2 SYDVKM.

This clone was counted between two and nine times. This rearrangement joins TRBV2 to TRBJ1-5, with D possibly being TRBD1 (5 bases). There are 15 residues in the CDR3. V was trimmed by 7 bases and J by 2 bases, leaving 15 bases between them. Germline lookup yields CDR1 SNHLY and CDR2 FYNNEI. CDR3 sequence (DNA): TGTGCCAGCAATGCCGACAGCCCCGGCAATCAGCCCCAGCATTTT. It specifies CASNADSPGNQPQHF.

The genes are TRBV25-1 and TRBJ1-2, with unresolved D. Trimming took 3 bases from V and 5 from J, leaving 4 bases between them. The V gene's germline CDR1 is MGHDK and CDR2 SYGVNS. The CDR3 has 11 amino acids. The CDR3 protein is CASSDNYGYTF. CDR3 nucleotides: TGTGCCAGCAGTGACAATTATGGCTACACCTTC.